One sample yielded the 9 T cell receptor beta chains listed below, sequenced in a study of T-cell reconstitution after alpha-beta-depleted transplantation in children. Unique molecular identifiers were built into the TCRbeta library. Each CDR3 protein gets one entry after TCRdb re-called the PCR reads with MiXCR. This table has hundreds of thousands of distinct CDR3 sequences, 10% to 15% appearing once. The input for sequencing was PBMCs, mostly from graft donor cells, taken 360 days after TCRalphabeta/CD19-depleted stem cell transplant. The source of these receptors is a male patient younger than 18 who had a stem cell transplant for acute myeloid leukemia, so the T cells may come from the graft donor.

The gene calls are TRBV20-1 and TRBJ2-5; D call uncertain. Per germline, CDR1 DFQATT and CDR2 SNEGSKA (reference sequence). The CDR3 totals 12 residues. V was shortened by 4 bases and J by 7 bases, with 13 bases between the two germline ends. The CDR3 DNA is TGCAGTGCTACACATCTAGAGGCGACCCAGTACTTC. It yields the protein CSATHLEATQYF.

This clonotype was counted at least ten times. The chain is built from TRBV5-1 and TRBJ2-1; the D is unclear. Deletions cut 2 bases from V and 3 bases from J, with 12 bases between. This CDR3 is built from 15 residues. Germline V gene lookup returns CDR1 SGHRS and CDR2 YFSETQ. CDR3 nucleotide sequence: TGCGCCAGCAGCTTACACACGGGTTTCTACAATGAGCAGTTCTTC. Protein sequence: CASSLHTGFYNEQFF.

The chain recombines TRBV27 with TRBJ1-5; D not resolved. V was pared by 3 bases and J by 4 bases, with 7 bases between. Germline V lookup: CDR1 MNHEY, CDR2 SMNVEV (reference sequence). This CDR3 is 13 amino acids long. CDR3 loop: CASSLSWNQPQHF. In DNA, the CDR3 is TGTGCCAGCAGTTTGTCATGGAATCAGCCCCAGCATTTT.

This clonotype was seen a handful of times. V gene TRBV12-3 or TRBV12-4 combines with J gene TRBJ2-3; D call uncertain. Trimming stripped 5 bases from V and 0 bases from J, with 12 bases between. CDR3 length: 15 amino acids. CDR3 in amino acids: CASSVGRTSTDTQYF. CDR3 DNA sequence: TGTGCCAGCAGTGTTGGACGAACTAGCACAGATACGCAGTATTTT.

This clonotype came up a few times. J is TRBJ2-4 and V is TRBV9; TRBD2 matches at 7 bases. The V segment lost 7 bases and the J segment 4 bases; nucleotides outside the gene matches: 14. Germline lookup yields CDR1 SGDLS and CDR2 YYNGEE. The CDR3 is 16 amino acids. CDR3 amino acids: CASAEGGALPKNIQYF. The CDR3 nucleotides read TGTGCCAGCGCCGAGGGAGGGGCCTTACCAAAAAACATTCAGTACTTC.

The chain uses TRBV13 and TRBJ2-7, with 7 bases matching TRBD2. V shed 4 bases, J shed 5 bases, and the junction held 20 bases outside the gene matches. The CDR3 is made up of 18 amino acids. The germline CDR1 and CDR2 sequences are PRHDT and FYEKMQ (reference sequence). CDR3 sequence reads: CASSSLLLAEAPGNEQYF. Written as DNA, the CDR3 is TGTGCCAGCAGCTCCCTCCTTCTAGCGGAGGCGCCGGGGAACGAGCAGTACTTC.

V gene TRBV7-9 combines with J gene TRBJ1-3; D gene uncertain. The V gene's germline CDR1 is SEHNR and CDR2 FQNEAQ (reference sequence). The germline V and J ends were trimmed by 4 bases and 0 bases, with 10 bases remaining between them. CDR3 length equals 15 residues. This chain's CDR3 is CASSSQRNSGNTIYF. In DNA, the CDR3 is TGTGCCAGCAGCTCGCAAAGAAACTCTGGAAACACCATATATTTT.

Comments on this clonotype: No conserved phenylalanine or tryptophan ends this CDR3, so it is likely a read error. This chain joins TRBV14 and TRBJ2-3, with D possibly being TRBD2 (5 bases). There are 15 residues in the CDR3. Germline assignment: CDR1 SGHDN and CDR2 FVKESK. V was pared by 5 bases and J by 3 bases, with 15 bases between. The CDR3 is CASSSSGIGTDTQYL. CDR3 sequence (DNA): TGTGCCAGCAGCTCGAGCGGAATCGGAACAGATACGCAGTATTTG.

The genes are TRBV28 and TRBJ2-4, with TRBD1 identical over 8 bases. Germline V gives CDR1 MDHEN, CDR2 SYDVKM. Trimming removed 6 bases from V and 1 base from J; junction bases left unmatched: 2. CDR3 length equals 14 residues. CDR3 region: CASSRQGAKNIQYF. As DNA, the CDR3 is TGTGCCAGCAGCCGACAGGGGGCCAAAAACATTCAGTACTTC.